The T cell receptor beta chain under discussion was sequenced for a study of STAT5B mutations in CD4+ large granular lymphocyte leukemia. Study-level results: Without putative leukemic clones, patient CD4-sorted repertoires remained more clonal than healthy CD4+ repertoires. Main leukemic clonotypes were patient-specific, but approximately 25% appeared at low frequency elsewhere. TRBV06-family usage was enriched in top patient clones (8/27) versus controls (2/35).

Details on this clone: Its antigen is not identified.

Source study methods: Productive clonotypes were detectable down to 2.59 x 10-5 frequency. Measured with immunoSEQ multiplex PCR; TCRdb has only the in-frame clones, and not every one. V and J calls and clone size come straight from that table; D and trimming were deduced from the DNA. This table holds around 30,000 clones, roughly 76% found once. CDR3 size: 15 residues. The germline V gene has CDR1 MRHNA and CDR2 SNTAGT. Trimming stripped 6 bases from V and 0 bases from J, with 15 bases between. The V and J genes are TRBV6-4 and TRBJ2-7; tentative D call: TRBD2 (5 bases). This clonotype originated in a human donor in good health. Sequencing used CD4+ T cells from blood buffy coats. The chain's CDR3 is CASSPEPGSSYEQYF. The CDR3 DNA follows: TGTGCCAGCAGCCCCGAGCCGGGGAGCTCCTACGAGCAGTACTTC.